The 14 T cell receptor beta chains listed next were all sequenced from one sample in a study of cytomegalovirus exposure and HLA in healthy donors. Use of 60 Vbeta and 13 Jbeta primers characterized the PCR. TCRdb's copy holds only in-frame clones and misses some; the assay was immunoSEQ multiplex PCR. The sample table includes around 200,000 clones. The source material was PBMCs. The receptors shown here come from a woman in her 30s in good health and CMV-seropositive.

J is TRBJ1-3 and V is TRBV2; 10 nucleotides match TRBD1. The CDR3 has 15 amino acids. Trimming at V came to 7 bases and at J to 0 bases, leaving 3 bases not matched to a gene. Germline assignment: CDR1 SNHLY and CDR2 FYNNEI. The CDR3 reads CASIRTGGSGNTIYF. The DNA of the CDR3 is TGTGCCAGCATACGGACAGGGGGCTCTGGAAACACCATATATTTT.

Written as DNA, the CDR3 is TGTGCCAGCAGCGCAGTCCCGACAGCCGGAGACACTGAAGCTTTCTTT. Translated, it gives CASSAVPTAGDTEAFF. The J gene is TRBJ1-1, the V gene TRBV9; maybe TRBD1 (5 bases). The CDR3 runs to 16 residues. Germline V CDR1 and CDR2: SGDLS, YYNGEE. The V end was cut by 3 bases, the J end by 3 bases, with 18 bases between.

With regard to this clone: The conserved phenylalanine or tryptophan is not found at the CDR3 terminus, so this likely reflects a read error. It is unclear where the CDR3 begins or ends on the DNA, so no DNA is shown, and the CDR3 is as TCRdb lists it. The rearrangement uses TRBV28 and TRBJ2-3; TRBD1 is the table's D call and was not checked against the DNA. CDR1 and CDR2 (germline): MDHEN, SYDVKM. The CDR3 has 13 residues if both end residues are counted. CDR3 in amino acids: CASSLPGQGLFSI.

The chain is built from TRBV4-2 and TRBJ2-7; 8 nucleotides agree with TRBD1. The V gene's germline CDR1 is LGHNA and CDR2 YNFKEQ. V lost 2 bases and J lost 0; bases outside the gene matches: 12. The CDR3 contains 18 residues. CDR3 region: CASSQNYLGQGSSYEQYF. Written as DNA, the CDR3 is TGTGCCAGCAGCCAAAATTACCTCGGACAGGGAAGCTCCTACGAGCAGTACTTC.

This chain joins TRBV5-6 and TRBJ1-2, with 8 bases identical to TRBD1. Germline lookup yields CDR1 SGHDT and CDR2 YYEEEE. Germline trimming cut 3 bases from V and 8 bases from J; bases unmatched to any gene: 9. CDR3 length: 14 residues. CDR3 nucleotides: TGTGCCAGCAGCTCCCCTACAGGGGGAGGAGGCTACACCTTC. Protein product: CASSSPTGGGGYTF.

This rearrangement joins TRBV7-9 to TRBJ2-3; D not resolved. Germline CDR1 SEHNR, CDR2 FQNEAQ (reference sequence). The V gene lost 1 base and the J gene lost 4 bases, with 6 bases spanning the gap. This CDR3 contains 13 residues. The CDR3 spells CASSLGVSDTQYF. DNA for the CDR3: TGTGCCAGCAGCTTAGGAGTTTCAGATACGCAGTATTTT.

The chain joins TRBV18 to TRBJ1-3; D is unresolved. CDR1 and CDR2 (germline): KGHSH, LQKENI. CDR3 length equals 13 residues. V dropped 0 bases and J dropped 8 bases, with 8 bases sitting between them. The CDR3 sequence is CASSPPVSYTIYF. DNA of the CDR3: TGTGCCAGCTCACCACCGGTCAGTTACACCATATATTTT.

CDR3 region: CASPTGGGELFF. The DNA for the CDR3 is TGTGCCAGCCCCACAGGGGGCGGGGAGCTGTTTTTT. The gene calls are TRBV18 and TRBJ2-2, with 8 bases aligning to TRBD1. J gave up 7 bases and V 8 bases, and 3 bases lay outside the gene matches. Germline CDR1 reads KGHSH; CDR2 reads LQKENI. This CDR3 region has 12 residues. Looking up the rest from reference TRBV18 and TRBJ2-2 gives the full variable domain: NAGVMQNPRHLVRRRGQEARLRCSPMKGHSHVYWYRQLPEEGLKFMVYLQKENIIDESGMPKERFSAEFPKEGPSILRIQQVVRGDSAAYFCASPTGGGELFFGEGSRLTVL.

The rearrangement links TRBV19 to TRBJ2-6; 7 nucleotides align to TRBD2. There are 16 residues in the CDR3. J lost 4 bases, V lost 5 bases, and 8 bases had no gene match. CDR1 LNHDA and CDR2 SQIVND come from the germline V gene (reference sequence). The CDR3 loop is CASSSPGTTGANVLTF. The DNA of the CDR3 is TGTGCCAGTAGTTCTCCGGGGACTACGGGGGCCAACGTCCTGACTTTC.

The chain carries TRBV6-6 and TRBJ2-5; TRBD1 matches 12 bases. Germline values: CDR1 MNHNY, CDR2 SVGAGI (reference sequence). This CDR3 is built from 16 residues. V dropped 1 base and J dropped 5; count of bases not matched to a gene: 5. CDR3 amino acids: CASSYLGTGGAETQYF. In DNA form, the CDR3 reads TGTGCCAGCAGTTACTTGGGGACAGGGGGCGCGGAGACCCAGTACTTC.

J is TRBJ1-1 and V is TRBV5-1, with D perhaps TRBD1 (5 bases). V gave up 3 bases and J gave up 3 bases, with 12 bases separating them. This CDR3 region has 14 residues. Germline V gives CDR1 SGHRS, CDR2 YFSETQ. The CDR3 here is CASSSAQAYTEAFF. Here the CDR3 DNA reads TGCGCCAGCAGCTCGGCACAGGCATACACTGAAGCTTTCTTT.

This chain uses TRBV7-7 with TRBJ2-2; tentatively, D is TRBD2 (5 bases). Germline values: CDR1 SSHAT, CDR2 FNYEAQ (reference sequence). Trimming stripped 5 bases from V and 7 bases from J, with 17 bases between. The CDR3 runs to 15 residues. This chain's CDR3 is CASSPTPGRDGELFF. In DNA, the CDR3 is TGTGCCAGCAGCCCGACCCCGGGAAGAGACGGGGAGCTGTTTTTT.

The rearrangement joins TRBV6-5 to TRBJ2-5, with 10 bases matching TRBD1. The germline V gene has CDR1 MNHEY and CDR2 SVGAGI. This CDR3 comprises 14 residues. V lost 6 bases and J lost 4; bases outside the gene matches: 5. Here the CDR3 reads CASSWDRGIETQYF. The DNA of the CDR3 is TGTGCCAGCAGCTGGGACAGGGGAATAGAGACCCAGTACTTC.

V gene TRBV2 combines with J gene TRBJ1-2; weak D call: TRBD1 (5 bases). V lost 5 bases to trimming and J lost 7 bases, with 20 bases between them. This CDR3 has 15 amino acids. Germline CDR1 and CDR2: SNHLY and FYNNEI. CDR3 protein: CASSKIFGGEGGYTF. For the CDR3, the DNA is TGTGCCAGCAGTAAAATTTTCGGGGGGGAAGGTGGCTACACCTTC.